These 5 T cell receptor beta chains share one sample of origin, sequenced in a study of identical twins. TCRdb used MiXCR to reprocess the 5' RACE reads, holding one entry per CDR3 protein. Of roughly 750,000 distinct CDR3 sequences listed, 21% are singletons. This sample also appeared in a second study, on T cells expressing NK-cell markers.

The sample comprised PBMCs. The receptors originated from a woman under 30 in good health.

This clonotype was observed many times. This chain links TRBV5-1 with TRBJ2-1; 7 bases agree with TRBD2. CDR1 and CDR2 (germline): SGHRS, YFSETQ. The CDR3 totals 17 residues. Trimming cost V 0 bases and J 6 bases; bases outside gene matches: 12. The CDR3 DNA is TGCGCCAGCAGCTTGGGCTCGGGCGGGAGACCATTCAATGAGCAGTTCTTC. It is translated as CASSLGSGGRPFNEQFF.

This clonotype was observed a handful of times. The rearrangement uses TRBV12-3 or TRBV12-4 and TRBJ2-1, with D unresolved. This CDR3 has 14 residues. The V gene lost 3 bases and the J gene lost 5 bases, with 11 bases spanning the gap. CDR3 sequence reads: CASSFGLGNNEQFF. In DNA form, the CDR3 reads TGTGCCAGCAGTTTCGGTTTAGGGAACAATGAGCAGTTCTTC.

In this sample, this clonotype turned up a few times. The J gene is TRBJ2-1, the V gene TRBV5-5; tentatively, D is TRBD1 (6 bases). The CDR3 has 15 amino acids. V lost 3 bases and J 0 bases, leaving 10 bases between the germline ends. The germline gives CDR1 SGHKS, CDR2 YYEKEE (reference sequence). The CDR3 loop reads CASSWDTSSYNEQFF. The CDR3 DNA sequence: TGTGCCAGCAGCTGGGACACTAGCTCCTACAATGAGCAGTTCTTC.

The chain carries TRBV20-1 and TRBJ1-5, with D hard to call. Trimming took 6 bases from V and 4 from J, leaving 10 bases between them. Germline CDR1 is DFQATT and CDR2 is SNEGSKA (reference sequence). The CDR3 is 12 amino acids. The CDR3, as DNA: TGCAGTGCCCACGGGATAAATCAGCCCCAGCATTTT. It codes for CSAHGINQPQHF.

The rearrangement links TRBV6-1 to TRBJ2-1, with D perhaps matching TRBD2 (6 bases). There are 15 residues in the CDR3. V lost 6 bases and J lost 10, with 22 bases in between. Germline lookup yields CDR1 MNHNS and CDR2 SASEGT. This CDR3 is CASRGKGSGEREQFF. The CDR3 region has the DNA TGTGCCAGCAGAGGGAAAGGTAGCGGAGAACGAGAGCAGTTCTTC.